This is a list of T cell receptor beta chains from one sample in a study of T cell responses to AZD1222 COVID-19 vaccine. The table came from immunoSEQ multiplex PCR; TCRdb's copy has only in-frame clones and leaves some out. This table holds approximately 150,000 clones, approximately 85% found once. The sample was peripheral blood, taken 28 days after the second dose of the MenACWY control vaccine. The receptors come from an adult who received the MenACWY meningococcal vaccine as a control. CDR3s leave out the opening cysteine and the closing phenylalanine or tryptophan. The order of the fields is clone size, J gene, V gene, D gene, CDR3 length, CDR3 protein. D genes are given only for firm matches. Clone size is given for some rows only: seen once, a few or many times, or a class if the clone is expanded.

-,TRBJ2-7,TRBV28,-,8,ASGYYEQY
-,TRBJ2-3,TRBV13,-,9,ASSITDTQY
few,TRBJ2-7,TRBV2,-,14,ASSSLMAGRRYEQY
-,TRBJ1-1,TRBV28,TRBD1,10,ASSLTQGGAF
-,TRBJ2-5,TRBV11-2,-,12,ASSLGVRQETQY
-,TRBJ1-2,TRBV30,-,9,ARRSNYGYT
-,TRBJ2-5,TRBV7-6,TRBD1,13,ASSSIGQGYETQY
few,TRBJ1-5,TRBV10-3,TRBD1,12,AIRGTGESQPQH
-,TRBJ1-5,TRBV7-2,-,12,ASSIDSSNQPQH
-,TRBJ2-1,TRBV18,-,14,ASSPTGGAIHNEQF
once,TRBJ1-2,TRBV19,-,13,ASSLEGSPPYGYT
-,TRBJ1-1,TRBV7-2,-,12,ASSPIEQGTEAF
-,TRBJ1-2,TRBV6-1,-,14,ASSEDVAGRGVGYT
-,TRBJ1-3,TRBV7-2,-,15,ASSLVVLDRSGNTIY
-,TRBJ2-3,TRBV7-2,-,12,ASRPGPGPDTQY
-,TRBJ2-7,TRBV18,-,11,ASSPSAGYEQY
-,TRBJ2-7,TRBV15,-,10,ATSRDTAPPI
-,TRBJ1-4,TRBV27,-,11,ASSRDGNEKLF
-,TRBJ2-1,TRBV7-3,-,11,ASSLGPYNEQF
-,TRBJ2-1,TRBV5-1,TRBD2,14,ASSLTLAGGPNEQF